The next 19 T cell receptor beta chains were all read from a single sample in a study of blood T cell repertoires in COVID-19. This table comes from immunoSEQ multiplex PCR, and its TCRdb copy is limited to in-frame clones, with some not included. The sample lists roughly 100,000 clones; approximately 84% were seen once. The sequencing sample was made of peripheral blood. These TCRs come from a woman in her fifties or sixties with acute or convalescent COVID-19.

This clone was seen more than once but under ten times. This chain links TRBV28 with TRBJ1-2; D possibly corresponds to TRBD1 (6 bases). CDR3 length: 12 residues. V lost 11 bases, J lost 13 bases, and 23 bases lay in between. CDR1 is MDHEN, CDR2 SYDVKM, per germline. The CDR3: CAARRDQGTLTF. CDR3 in DNA: TGTGCCGCCCGTAGAGATCAGGGGACCCTCACCTTC.

The chain links TRBV19 to TRBJ1-3, with TRBD1 as a possible D gene (6 bases). CDR1 and CDR2 (germline): LNHDA, SQIVND (reference sequence). The CDR3 is made up of 16 amino acids. V lost 3 bases to trimming and J lost 0 bases, with 12 bases between them. The CDR3 DNA reads as TGTGCCAGTAGTATTAGACAGGATAACTCTGGAAACACCATATATTTT. Protein sequence: CASSIRQDNSGNTIYF.

This rearrangement joins TRBV2 to TRBJ2-5, with D possibly matching TRBD1 (5 bases). This CDR3 comprises 13 residues. Germline CDR1 and CDR2: SNHLY and FYNNEI. Trimming left V 7 bases short and J 3 bases short, with 12 bases between. CDR3 protein: CASIVGREETQYF. CDR3 DNA sequence: TGTGCCAGCATTGTCGGCAGGGAAGAGACCCAGTACTTC. Complete variable domain (other parts from reference TRBV2 and TRBJ2-5): EPEVTQTPSHQVTQMGQEVILRCVPISNHLYFYWYRQILGQKVEFLVSFYNNEISEKSEIFDDQFSVERPDGSNFTLKIRSTKLEDSAMYFCASIVGREETQYFGPGTRLLVL.

V and J are TRBV18 and TRBJ2-2; a weak D match, TRBD2 (5 bases). From germline, CDR1 is KGHSH and CDR2 LQKENI. CDR3 length: 14 residues. With 3 bases removed from V and 4 bases from J, the gap between germline ends came to 9 bases. CDR3 sequence: CASSPGAGTGELFF. In DNA, the CDR3 is TGTGCCAGCTCACCTGGCGCGGGCACCGGGGAGCTGTTTTTT.

The gene calls are TRBV3-1 (or the pseudogene TRBV3-2) and TRBJ1-2; D may be TRBD1 (6 bases). The V gene's germline CDR1 is LGHDT and CDR2 YNNKEL (reference sequence). With 3 bases removed from V and 3 bases from J, the gap between germline ends came to 17 bases. This CDR3 spans 16 amino acids. This CDR3 is CASSHERRGRDYGYTF. As DNA, the CDR3 is TGTGCCAGCAGCCACGAGCGCAGGGGCCGGGACTATGGCTACACCTTC.

J is TRBJ2-3 and V is TRBV7-6; D unclear. Germline V gene lookup returns CDR1 SGHVS and CDR2 FNYEAQ. Trimming shortened V by 1 base and J by 4 bases, and 3 bases separated the two germline ends. The CDR3 extends over 12 amino acids. The CDR3 bases are TGTGCCAGCAGCTTAGAGCCAGATACGCAGTATTTT. As protein: CASSLEPDTQYF.

This clone was picked up one time. The J gene is TRBJ1-3, the V gene TRBV19; D is undetermined. CDR3 length: 15 amino acids. Germline V CDR1 and CDR2: LNHDA, SQIVND (reference sequence). Trimming stripped 3 bases from V and 3 bases from J, with 12 bases between. This CDR3 reads CASSMAGSRGNTIYF. Here the CDR3 DNA reads TGTGCCAGTAGTATGGCGGGGTCTCGTGGAAACACCATATATTTT.

The CDR3 region has the DNA TGCGCCAGCAGGCAAACTGTCCTCAGGGATAACTATGGCTACACCTTC. This translates into CASRQTVLRDNYGYTF. V gene TRBV4-1 combines with J gene TRBJ1-2; D may be TRBD1 (5 bases). V shed 6 bases and J shed 1 base, with 18 bases lying between them. The CDR3 runs to 16 residues. Germline assignment: CDR1 MGHRA and CDR2 YSYEKL.

The chain carries TRBV6-1 and TRBJ1-2, with D unresolved. Germline loops: CDR1 MNHNS, CDR2 SASEGT. The CDR3 consists of 17 residues. Trimming cost V 4 bases and J 6 bases, with 24 bases left between them. CDR3 amino acids: CASSATSAAASADGYTF. DNA of the CDR3: TGTGCCAGCAGTGCGACCTCCGCGGCGGCTTCAGCGGATGGCTACACCTTC.

The genes are TRBV19 and TRBJ1-2, with D tentatively TRBD1 (6 bases). This CDR3 contains 13 residues. Germline-derived CDR1 and CDR2 are LNHDA and SQIVND (reference sequence). The V end lost 6 bases, the J end lost 4 bases, and 12 bases lay between the germline ends. CDR3 in DNA: TGTGCCAGTAGGACAGGCGTCGGCTATGGCTACACCTTC. This encodes CASRTGVGYGYTF.

The gene calls are TRBV6-5 and TRBJ2-7; 10 positions agree with TRBD2. V shed 4 bases and J 4 bases; nucleotides not matched to a gene: 7. The V gene's germline CDR1 is MNHEY and CDR2 SVGAGI. The CDR3 sequence is 15 residues long. The DNA for the CDR3 is TGTGCCAGCAGTTTTTGGGCTAGCGGGGGATACGAGCAGTACTTC. This encodes CASSFWASGGYEQYF.

The chain carries TRBV5-1 and TRBJ1-2, with a tentative D call TRBD1 (6 bases). Looked up from germline, CDR1 is SGHRS and CDR2 is YFSETQ. V dropped 4 bases and J dropped 8 bases, with 18 bases sitting between them. This CDR3 spans 14 amino acids. Written as DNA, the CDR3 is TGCGCCAGCAGCATCAGGACAGATTTCCCAGGCTACACCTTC. Protein: CASSIRTDFPGYTF.

The genes are TRBV28 and TRBJ2-1, with 15 bases fitting TRBD2. The CDR3 has 17 residues. The V segment lost 6 bases and the J segment 7 bases; nucleotides outside the gene matches: 10. Per the germline V gene, CDR1 is MDHEN and CDR2 is SYDVKM. CDR3 nucleotide sequence: TGTGCCAGCAGCACCTCAAACGGGACTAGCGGGAGGAATGAGCAGTTCTTC. Protein: CASSTSNGTSGRNEQFF.

The rearrangement links TRBV5-1 to TRBJ1-5, with 8 bases that match TRBD1. Looked up from germline, CDR1 is SGHRS and CDR2 is YFSETQ. CDR3 size: 15 residues. The V gene end was trimmed by 4 bases and the J gene end by 2 bases; junction bases not matched to a gene: 5. The CDR3 protein is CASSALGQGNQPQHF. The DNA for the CDR3 is TGCGCCAGCAGCGCCTTGGGACAGGGCAATCAGCCCCAGCATTTT.

The chain combines TRBV7-9 with TRBJ1-5; 9 nucleotides match TRBD1. V was pared by 3 bases and J by 7 bases, with 1 base of the junction left unmatched. CDR3 length: 13 amino acids. Per the germline V gene, CDR1 is SEHNR and CDR2 is FQNEAQ (reference sequence). The CDR3 reads CASSLGQGQPQHF. In nucleotides, the CDR3 is TGTGCCAGCAGCTTGGGACAGGGACAGCCCCAGCATTTT.

The genes are TRBV6-5 and TRBJ2-1; perhaps TRBD1 as D (5 bases). The CDR3 extends over 16 amino acids. CDR1 and CDR2 (germline): MNHEY, SVGAGI. V lost 0 bases, J lost 7 bases, and 16 bases lay in between. DNA of the CDR3: TGTGCCAGCAGTTACTCCACGTCACCAAGGGGTAATGAGCAGTTCTTC. This encodes CASSYSTSPRGNEQFF.

This clone showed up just once. The chain uses TRBV19 and TRBJ1-5; D unresolved. Trimming removed 5 bases from V and 4 bases from J, with 12 bases in between. The germline CDR1 and CDR2 sequences are LNHDA and SQIVND (reference sequence). The CDR3 has 14 amino acids. In nucleotides, the CDR3 is TGTGCCAGTAGTGAATTACAGATAAATCAGCCCCAGCATTTT. Translation gives CASSELQINQPQHF.

The rearrangement uses TRBV19 and TRBJ2-1; D is unclear. This CDR3 has 17 amino acids. The V end lost 2 bases, the J end lost 0 bases, and 14 bases lay between the germline ends. The V gene's germline CDR1 is LNHDA and CDR2 SQIVND (reference sequence). CDR3 nucleotide sequence: TGTGCCAGTAGTATACACGAGACGAGACTCTCCTACAATGAGCAGTTCTTC. Protein: CASSIHETRLSYNEQFF.

V is TRBV29-1 and J is TRBJ2-2; 10 bases are a match to TRBD1. J was trimmed by 7 bases and V by 4 bases; bases with no gene match: 6. Per the germline V gene, CDR1 is SQVTM and CDR2 is ANQGSEA. The CDR3 sequence is 14 residues long. The CDR3 nucleotides are TGCAGCGTTGCAAGGACAGGGGGTCTCGGGGAGCTGTTTTTT. Amino acids: CSVARTGGLGELFF.